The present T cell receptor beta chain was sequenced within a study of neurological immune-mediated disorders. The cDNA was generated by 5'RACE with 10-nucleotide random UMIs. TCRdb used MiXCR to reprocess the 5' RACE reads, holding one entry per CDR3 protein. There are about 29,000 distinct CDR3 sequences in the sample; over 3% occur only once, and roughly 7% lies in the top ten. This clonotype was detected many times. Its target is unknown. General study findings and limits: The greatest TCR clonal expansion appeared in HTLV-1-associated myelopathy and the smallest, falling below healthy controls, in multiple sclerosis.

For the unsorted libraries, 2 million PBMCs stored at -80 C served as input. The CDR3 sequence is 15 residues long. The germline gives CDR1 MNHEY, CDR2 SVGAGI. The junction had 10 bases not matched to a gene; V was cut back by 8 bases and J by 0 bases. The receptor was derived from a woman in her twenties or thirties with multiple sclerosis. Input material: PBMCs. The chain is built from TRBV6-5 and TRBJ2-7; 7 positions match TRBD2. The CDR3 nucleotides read TGTGCCAGCGCCGGGGGGAAATGGGGCTCCTACGAGCAGTACTTC. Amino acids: CASAGGKWGSYEQYF.